This paragraph reports one T cell receptor (beta chain). The sample is drawn from a study of blood T cell repertoires in COVID-19. Study information: Some COVID-19 samples were acute and others convalescent; all came from the United States, Italy and Spain.

The germline gives CDR1 SGHRS, CDR2 YFSETQ. Trimming took off 2 bases at V and 2 bases at J, with 10 bases between the two ends. The CDR3 is made up of 14 amino acids. Method: immunoSEQ multiplex PCR; TCRdb's copy keeps in-frame clones and lacks some. In the table there are about 240,000 clones, more than 85% of which are singletons. Participants, about 18 to 90 years old, spanned fewer than 30 US areas. The study assigned cohorts using participant-reported clinical history. Each recovered donor of Cohort 3 presented with two negative PCRs, clearance, or symptom resolution. This receptor was obtained from a middle-aged man who had recovered from COVID-19. V is TRBV5-1 and J is TRBJ2-5; D perhaps matches TRBD1 (6 bases). Sequences were obtained from PBMCs or T cells enriched from blood (not recorded which). The CDR3 DNA reads as TGCGCCAGCAGCTTTCCCGGGACACAAGAGACCCAGTACTTC. Amino acid sequence: CASSFPGTQETQYF.